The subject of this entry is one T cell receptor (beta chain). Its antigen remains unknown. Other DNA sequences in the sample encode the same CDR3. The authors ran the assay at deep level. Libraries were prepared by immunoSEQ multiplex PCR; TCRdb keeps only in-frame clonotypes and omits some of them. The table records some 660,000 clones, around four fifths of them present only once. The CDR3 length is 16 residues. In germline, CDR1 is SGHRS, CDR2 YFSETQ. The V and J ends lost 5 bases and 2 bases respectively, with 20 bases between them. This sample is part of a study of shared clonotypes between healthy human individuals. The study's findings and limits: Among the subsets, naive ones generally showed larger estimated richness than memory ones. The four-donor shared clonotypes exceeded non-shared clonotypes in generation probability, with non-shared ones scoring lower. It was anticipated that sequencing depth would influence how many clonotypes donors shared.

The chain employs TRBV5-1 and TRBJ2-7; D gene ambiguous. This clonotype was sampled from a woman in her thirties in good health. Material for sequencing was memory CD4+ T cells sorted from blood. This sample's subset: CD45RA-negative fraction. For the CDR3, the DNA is TGCGCCAGCAGTTTGAACCCCGGACCTCCCACCTACGAGCAGTACTTC. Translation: CASSLNPGPPTYEQYF.